The clone carrying this TCR beta chain is classed as medium-sized (0.01 to 0.1%). What it binds is unknown. TCRdb keeps only in-frame clones here, not all; method: immunoSEQ multiplex PCR. This table holds about 98,000 clones, approximately 88% found once. The germline V gene encodes CDR1 MGHRA and CDR2 YSYEKL. The CDR3 loop spans 14 amino acids. The V gene end was trimmed by 3 bases and the J gene end by 8 bases; junction bases not matched to a gene: 8. The data were taken from a study of OX40 agonist ivuxolimab in advanced cancers. Study conclusions and caveats: CD8+ T cells were the subset that, on average, had more expanded clones than CD4+.

The source is an adult with an advanced solid tumor such as melanoma, head and neck, liver or kidney cancer. The sequenced sample was CD4+ or CD8+ T cells sorted from blood, obtained in a trial of the OX40 agonist ivuxolimab. V is TRBV4-1 and J is TRBJ1-2; 8 nucleotides line up with TRBD1. CDR3 loop: CASSQASTGVGYTF. The CDR3 DNA sequence: TGCGCCAGCAGCCAGGCCTCGACAGGGGTCGGCTACACCTTC.